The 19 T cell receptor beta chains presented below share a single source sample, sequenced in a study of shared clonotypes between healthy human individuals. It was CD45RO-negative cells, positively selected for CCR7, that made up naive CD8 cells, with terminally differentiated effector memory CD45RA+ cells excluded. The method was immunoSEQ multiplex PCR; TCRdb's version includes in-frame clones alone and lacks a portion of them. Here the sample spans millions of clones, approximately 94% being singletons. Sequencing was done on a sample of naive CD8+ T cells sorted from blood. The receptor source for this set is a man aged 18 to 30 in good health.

In nucleotides, the CDR3 is TGTGCTAGTGGTTTGGTCGTAGGGTTGGATTCACCCCTCCACTTT. Its protein product is CASGLVVGLDSPLHF. The chain links TRBV12-5 to TRBJ1-6; D is ambiguous. Germline assignment: CDR1 LGHNT and CDR2 FRNRAP. CDR3 length equals 15 residues. V lost 0 bases and J 8 bases, leaving 11 bases between the germline ends.

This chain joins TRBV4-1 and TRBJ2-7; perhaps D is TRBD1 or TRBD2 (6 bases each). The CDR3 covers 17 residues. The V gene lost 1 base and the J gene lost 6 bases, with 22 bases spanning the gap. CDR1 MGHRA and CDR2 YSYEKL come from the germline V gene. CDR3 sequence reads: CASSQAGDLGFGGEQYF. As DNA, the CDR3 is TGCGCCAGCAGCCAAGCAGGGGATCTAGGTTTCGGGGGCGAGCAGTACTTC.

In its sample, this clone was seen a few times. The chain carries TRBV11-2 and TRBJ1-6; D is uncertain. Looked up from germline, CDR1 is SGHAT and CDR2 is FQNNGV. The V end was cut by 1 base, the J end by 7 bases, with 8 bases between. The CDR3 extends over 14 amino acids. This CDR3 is CASSLVSANSPLHF. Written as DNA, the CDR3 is TGTGCCAGCAGCTTAGTTAGCGCCAATTCACCCCTCCACTTT.

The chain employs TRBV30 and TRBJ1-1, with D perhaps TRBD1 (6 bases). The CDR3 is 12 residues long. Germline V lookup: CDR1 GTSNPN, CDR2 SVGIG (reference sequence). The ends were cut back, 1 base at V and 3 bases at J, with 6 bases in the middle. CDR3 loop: CAWSAGDTEAFF. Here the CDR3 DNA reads TGTGCCTGGAGTGCAGGGGACACTGAAGCTTTCTTT.

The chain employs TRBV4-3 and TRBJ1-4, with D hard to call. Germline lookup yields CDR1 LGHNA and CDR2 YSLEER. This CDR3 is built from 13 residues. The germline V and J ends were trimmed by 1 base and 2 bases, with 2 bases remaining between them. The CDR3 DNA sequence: TGCGCCAGCAGCCAAGGCACTAATGAAAAACTGTTTTTT. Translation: CASSQGTNEKLFF.

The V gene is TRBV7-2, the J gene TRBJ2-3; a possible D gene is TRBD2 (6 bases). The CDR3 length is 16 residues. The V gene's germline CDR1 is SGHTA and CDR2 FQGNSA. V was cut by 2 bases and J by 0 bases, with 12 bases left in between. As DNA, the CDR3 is TGTGCCAGCAGCTTACAGTCGGGGGACAGCACAGATACGCAGTATTTT. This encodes CASSLQSGDSTDTQYF.

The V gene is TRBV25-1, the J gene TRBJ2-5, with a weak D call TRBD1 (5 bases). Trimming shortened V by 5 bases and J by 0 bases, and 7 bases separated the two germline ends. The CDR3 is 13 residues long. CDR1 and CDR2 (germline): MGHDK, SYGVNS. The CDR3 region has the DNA TGTGCCAGCAGTCTGACAGACCAAGAGACCCAGTACTTC. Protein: CASSLTDQETQYF. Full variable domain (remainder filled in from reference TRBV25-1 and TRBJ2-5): EADIYQTPRYLVIGTGKKITLECSQTMGHDKMYWYQQDPGMELHLIHYSYGVNSTEKGDLSSESTVSRIRTEHFPLTLESARPSHTSQYLCASSLTDQETQYFGPGTRLLVL.

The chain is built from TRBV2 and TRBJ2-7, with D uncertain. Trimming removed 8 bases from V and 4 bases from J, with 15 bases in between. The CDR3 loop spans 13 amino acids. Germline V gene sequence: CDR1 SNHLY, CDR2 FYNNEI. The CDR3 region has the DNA TGTGCCAGCGCCTACGAAGACGCATACGAGCAGTACTTC. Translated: CASAYEDAYEQYF.

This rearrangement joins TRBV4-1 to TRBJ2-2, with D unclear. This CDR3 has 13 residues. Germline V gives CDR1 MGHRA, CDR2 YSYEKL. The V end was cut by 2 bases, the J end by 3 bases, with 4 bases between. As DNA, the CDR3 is TGCGCCAGCAGCCAACAGGACACCGGGGAGCTGTTTTTT. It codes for CASSQQDTGELFF.

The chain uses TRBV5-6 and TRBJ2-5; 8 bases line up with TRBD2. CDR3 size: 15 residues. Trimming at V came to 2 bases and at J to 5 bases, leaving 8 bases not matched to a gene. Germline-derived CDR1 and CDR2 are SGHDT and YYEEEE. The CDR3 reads CASSFRSGGGETQYF. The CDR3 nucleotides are TGTGCCAGCAGCTTTAGGAGCGGGGGTGGTGAGACCCAGTACTTC.

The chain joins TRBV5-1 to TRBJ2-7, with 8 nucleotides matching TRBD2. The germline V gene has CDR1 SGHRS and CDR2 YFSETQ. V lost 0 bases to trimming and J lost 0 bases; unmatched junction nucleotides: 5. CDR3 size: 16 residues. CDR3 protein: CASSLASGGTSYEQYF. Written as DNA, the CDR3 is TGCGCCAGCAGCTTGGCCAGCGGGGGAACCTCCTACGAGCAGTACTTC.

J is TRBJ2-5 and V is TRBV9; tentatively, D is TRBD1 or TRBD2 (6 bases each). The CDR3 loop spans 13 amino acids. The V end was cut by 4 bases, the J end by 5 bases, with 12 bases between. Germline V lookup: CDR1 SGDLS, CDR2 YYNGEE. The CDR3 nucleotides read TGTGCCAGCAGCTCAACGGGGGCTGAGACCCAGTACTTC. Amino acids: CASSSTGAETQYF.

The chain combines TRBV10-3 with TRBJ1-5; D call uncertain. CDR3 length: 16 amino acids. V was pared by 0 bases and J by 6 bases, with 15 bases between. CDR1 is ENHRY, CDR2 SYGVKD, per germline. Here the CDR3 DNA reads TGTGCCATCAGTGAGTCCTACAGCTTGGCAGGTCAGCCCCAGCATTTT. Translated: CAISESYSLAGQPQHF.

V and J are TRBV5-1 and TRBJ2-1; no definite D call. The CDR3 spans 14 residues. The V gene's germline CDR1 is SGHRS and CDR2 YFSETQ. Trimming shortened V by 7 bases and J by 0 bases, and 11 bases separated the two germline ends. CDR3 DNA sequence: TGCGCCAGCTTTGACGTGAGCTCCTACAATGAGCAGTTCTTC. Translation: CASFDVSSYNEQFF.

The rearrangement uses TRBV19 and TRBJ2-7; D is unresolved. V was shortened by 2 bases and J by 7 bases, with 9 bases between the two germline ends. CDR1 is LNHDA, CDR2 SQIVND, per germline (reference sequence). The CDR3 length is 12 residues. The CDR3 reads CASSINPTEQYF. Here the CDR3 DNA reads TGTGCCAGTAGTATAAATCCGACGGAGCAGTACTTC.

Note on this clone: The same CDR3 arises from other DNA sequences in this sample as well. CDR3 sequence reads: CASSQDLGLYEQYF. DNA for the CDR3: TGCGCCAGCAGCCAAGATTTAGGACTCTACGAGCAGTACTTC. The chain couples TRBV4-1 to TRBJ2-7, with D perhaps TRBD2 (5 bases). Germline CDR1 reads MGHRA; CDR2 reads YSYEKL. Trimming removed 0 bases at V and 3 bases at J, with 9 bases between. CDR3 length: 14 residues.

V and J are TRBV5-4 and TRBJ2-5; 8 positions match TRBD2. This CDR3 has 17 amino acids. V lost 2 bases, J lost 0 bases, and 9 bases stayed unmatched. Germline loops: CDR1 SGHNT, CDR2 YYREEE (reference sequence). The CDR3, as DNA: TGTGCCAGCAGCTTTCTAGCGGGTCCGGCGAACCAAGAGACCCAGTACTTC. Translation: CASSFLAGPANQETQYF.

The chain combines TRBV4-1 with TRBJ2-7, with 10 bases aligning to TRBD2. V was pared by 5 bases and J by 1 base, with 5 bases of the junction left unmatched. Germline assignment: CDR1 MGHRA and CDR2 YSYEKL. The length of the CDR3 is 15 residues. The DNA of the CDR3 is TGCGCCAGCAGCAATAAAGCGGGAGGGTCCTACGAGCAGTACTTC. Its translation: CASSNKAGGSYEQYF.

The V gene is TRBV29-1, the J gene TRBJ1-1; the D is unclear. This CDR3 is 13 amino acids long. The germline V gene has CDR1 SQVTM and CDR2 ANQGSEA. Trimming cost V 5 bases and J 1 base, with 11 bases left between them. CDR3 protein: CSVPAGENTEAFF. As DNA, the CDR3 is TGCAGCGTTCCAGCTGGTGAGAACACTGAAGCTTTCTTT.